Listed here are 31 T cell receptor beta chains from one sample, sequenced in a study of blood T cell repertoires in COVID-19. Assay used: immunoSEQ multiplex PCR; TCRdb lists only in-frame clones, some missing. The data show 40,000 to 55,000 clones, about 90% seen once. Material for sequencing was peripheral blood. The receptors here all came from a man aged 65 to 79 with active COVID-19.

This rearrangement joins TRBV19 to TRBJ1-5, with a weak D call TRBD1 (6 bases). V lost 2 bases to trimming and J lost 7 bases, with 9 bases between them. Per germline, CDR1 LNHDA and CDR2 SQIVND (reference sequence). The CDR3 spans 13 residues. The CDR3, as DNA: TGTGCCAGTAGTATACAGGGGAAGCAGCCCCAGCATTTT. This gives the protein CASSIQGKQPQHF.

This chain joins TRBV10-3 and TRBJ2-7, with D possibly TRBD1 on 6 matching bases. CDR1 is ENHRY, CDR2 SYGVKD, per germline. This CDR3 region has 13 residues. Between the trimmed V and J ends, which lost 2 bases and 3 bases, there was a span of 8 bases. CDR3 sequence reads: CAISEAGDYEQYF. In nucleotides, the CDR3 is TGTGCCATCAGTGAGGCAGGGGACTACGAGCAGTACTTC.

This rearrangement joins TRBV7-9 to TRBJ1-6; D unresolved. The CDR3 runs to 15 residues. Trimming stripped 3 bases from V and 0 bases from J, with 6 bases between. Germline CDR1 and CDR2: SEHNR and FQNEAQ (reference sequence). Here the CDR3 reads CASSFSSSYNSPLHF. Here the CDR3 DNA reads TGTGCCAGCAGCTTCTCGAGCTCCTATAATTCACCCCTCCACTTT. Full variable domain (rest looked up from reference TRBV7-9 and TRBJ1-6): DTGVSQNPRHKITKRGQNVTFRCDPISEHNRLYWYRQTLGQGPEFLTYFQNEAQLEKSRLLSDRFSAERPKGSFSTLEIQRTEQGDSAMYLCASSFSSSYNSPLHFGNGTRLTVT.

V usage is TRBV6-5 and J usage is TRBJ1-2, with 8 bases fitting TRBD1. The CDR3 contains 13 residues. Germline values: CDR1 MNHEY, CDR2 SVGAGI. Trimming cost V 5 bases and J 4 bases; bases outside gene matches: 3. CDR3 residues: CASSRDRSYGYTF. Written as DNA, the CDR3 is TGTGCCAGCAGTAGGGACAGGTCCTATGGCTACACCTTC.

The CDR3 DNA follows: TGTGCCTGGAGTCCGGGGTTATATCGCTACACCTTC. It is translated as CAWSPGLYRYTF. This chain connects TRBV30 to TRBJ1-2; D gene ambiguous. Trimming took 2 bases from V and 9 from J, leaving 13 bases between them. Germline CDR1 reads GTSNPN; CDR2 reads SVGIG (reference sequence). The CDR3 runs 12 residues.

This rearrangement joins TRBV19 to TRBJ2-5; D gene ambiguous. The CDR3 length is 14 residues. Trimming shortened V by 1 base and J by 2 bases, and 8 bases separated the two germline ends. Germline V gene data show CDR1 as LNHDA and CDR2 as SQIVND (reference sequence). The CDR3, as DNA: TGTGCCAGTAGTATAGGTGCCAGGCAAGAGACCCAGTACTTC. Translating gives CASSIGARQETQYF.

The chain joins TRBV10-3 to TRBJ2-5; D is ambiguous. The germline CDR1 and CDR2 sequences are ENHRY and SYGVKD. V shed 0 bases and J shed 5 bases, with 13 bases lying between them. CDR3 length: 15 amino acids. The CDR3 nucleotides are TGTGCCATCAGTGAGTCGAGATATTCCTACGAGACCCAGTACTTC. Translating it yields CAISESRYSYETQYF.

The CDR3 loop reads CASGPGDRGNTDTQYF. Here the CDR3 DNA reads TGTGCTAGTGGTCCCGGGGACAGGGGGAACACAGATACGCAGTATTTT. V is TRBV12-5 and J is TRBJ2-3; 11 nucleotides align to TRBD1. The CDR3 is made up of 16 amino acids. Germline CDR1 and CDR2: LGHNT and FRNRAP. With V trimmed by 5 bases and J by 2 bases, 6 bases remained unmatched.

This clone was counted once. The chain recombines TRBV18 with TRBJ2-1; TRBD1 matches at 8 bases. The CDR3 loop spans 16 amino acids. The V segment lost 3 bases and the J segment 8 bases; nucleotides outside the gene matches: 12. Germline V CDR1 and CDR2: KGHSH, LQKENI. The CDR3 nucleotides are TGTGCCAGCTCACCCCCCCCTGGACAGGGTCCAGATGAGCAGTTCTTC. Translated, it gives CASSPPPGQGPDEQFF.

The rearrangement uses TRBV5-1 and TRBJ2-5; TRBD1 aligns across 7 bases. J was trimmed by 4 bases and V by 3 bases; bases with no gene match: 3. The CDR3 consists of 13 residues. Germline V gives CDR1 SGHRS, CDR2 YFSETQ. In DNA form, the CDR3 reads TGCGCCAGCAGCTCACAGGGGTTAGAGACCCAGTACTTC. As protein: CASSSQGLETQYF. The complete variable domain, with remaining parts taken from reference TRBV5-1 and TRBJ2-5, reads KAGVTQTPRYLIKTRGQQVTLSCSPISGHRSVSWYQQTPGQGLQFLFEYFSETQRNKGNFPGRFSGRQFSNSRSEMNVSTLELGDSALYLCASSSQGLETQYFGPGTRLLVL.

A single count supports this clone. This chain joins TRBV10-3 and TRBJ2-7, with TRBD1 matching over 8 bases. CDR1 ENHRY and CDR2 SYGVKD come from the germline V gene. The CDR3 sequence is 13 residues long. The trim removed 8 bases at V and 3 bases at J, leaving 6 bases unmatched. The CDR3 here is CAIGGDRLYEQYF. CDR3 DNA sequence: TGTGCCATCGGAGGGGACAGGCTCTACGAGCAGTACTTC.

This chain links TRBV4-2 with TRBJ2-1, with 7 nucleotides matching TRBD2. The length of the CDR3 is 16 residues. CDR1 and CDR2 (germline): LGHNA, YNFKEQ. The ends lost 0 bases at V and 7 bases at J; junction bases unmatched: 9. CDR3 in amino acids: CASSQDRSGGGNEQFF. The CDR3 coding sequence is TGTGCCAGCAGCCAAGATAGGAGTGGGGGGGGAAATGAGCAGTTCTTC.

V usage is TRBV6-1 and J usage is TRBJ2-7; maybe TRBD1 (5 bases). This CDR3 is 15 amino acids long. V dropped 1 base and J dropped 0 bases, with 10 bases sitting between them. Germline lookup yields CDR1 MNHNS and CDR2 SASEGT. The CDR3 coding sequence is TGTGCCAGCAGTGAAGTCGCGACAGTCTCCTACGAGCAGTACTTC. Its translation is CASSEVATVSYEQYF.

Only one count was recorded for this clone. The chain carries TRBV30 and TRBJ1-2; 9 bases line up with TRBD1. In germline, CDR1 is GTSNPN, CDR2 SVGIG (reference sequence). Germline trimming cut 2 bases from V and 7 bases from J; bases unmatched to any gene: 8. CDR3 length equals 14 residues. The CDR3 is CAWSIGTGFGGYTF. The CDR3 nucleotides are TGTGCCTGGAGTATCGGGACAGGGTTTGGTGGCTACACCTTC.

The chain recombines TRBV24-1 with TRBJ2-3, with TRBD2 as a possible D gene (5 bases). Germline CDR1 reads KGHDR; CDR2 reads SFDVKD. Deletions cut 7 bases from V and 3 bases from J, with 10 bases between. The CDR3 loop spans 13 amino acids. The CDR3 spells CATSAGGTDTQYF. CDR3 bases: TGTGCCACCAGCGCGGGTGGGACAGATACGCAGTATTTT.

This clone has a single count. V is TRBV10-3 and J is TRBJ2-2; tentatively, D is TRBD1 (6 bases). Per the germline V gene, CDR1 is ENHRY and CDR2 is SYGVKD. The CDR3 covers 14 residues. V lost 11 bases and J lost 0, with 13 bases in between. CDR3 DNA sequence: TGTGCCGCCCGGCAGGGGTCGAACACCGGGGAGCTGTTTTTT. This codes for CAARQGSNTGELFF.

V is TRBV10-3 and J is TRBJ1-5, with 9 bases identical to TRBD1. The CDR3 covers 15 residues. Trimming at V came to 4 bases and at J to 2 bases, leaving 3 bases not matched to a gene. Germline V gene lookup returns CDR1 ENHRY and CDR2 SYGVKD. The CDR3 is CAISVTGGRNQPQHF. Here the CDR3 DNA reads TGTGCCATCAGTGTGACAGGGGGTCGCAATCAGCCCCAGCATTTT.

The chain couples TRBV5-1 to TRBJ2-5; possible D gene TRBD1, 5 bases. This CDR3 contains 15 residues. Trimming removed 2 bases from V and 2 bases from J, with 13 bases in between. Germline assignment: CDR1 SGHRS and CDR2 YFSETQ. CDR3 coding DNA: TGCGCCAGCAGCTTAAGGGGTACCTATCAAGAGACCCAGTACTTC. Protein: CASSLRGTYQETQYF. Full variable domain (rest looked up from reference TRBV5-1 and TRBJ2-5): KAGVTQTPRYLIKTRGQQVTLSCSPISGHRSVSWYQQTPGQGLQFLFEYFSETQRNKGNFPGRFSGRQFSNSRSEMNVSTLELGDSALYLCASSLRGTYQETQYFGPGTRLLVL.

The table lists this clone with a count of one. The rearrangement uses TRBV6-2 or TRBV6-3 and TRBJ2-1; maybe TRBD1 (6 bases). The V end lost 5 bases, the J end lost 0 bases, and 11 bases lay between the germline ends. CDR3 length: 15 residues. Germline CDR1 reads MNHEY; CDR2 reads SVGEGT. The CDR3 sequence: CASSTRGSSYNEQFF. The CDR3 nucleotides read TGTGCCAGCAGTACCAGGGGCTCCTCCTACAATGAGCAGTTCTTC.

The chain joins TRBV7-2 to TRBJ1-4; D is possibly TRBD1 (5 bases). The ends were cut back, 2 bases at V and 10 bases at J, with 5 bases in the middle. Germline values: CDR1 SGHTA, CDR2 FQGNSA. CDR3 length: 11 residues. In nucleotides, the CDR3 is TGTGCCAGCAGCTTACAGGGAAAACTGTTTTTT. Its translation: CASSLQGKLFF.

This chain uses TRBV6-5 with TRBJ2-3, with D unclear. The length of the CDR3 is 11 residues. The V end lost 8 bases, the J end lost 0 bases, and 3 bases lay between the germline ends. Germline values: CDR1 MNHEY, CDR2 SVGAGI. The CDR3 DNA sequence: TGTGCCAGCGAGAGCACAGATACGCAGTATTTT. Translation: CASESTDTQYF.

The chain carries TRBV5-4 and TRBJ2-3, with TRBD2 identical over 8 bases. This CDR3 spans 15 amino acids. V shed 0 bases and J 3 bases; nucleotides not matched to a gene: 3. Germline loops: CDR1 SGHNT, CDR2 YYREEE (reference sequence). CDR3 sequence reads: CASSLAPGGTDTQYF. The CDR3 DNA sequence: TGTGCCAGCAGCTTGGCTCCGGGGGGGACAGATACGCAGTATTTT.

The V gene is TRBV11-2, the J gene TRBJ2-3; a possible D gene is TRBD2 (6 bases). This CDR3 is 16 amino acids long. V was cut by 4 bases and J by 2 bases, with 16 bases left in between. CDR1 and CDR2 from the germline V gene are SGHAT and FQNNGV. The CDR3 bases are TGTGCCAGCAGCTGGAGGGGAGCGAGTAACACAGATACGCAGTATTTT. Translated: CASSWRGASNTDTQYF.

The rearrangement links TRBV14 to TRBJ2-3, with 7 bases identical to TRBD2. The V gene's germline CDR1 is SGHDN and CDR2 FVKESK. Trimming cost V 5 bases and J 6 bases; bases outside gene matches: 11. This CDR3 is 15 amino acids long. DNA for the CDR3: TGTGCCAGCAGCTCCTGGACTAGTAGTTTTGATACGCAGTATTTT. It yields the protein CASSSWTSSFDTQYF.

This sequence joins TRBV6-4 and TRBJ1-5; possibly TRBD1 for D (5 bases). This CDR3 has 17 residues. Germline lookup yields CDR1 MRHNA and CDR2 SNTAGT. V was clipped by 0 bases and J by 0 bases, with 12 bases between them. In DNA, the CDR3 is TGTGCCAGCAGTGACTCACAGGAACTTGATAGCAATCAGCCCCAGCATTTT. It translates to CASSDSQELDSNQPQHF.

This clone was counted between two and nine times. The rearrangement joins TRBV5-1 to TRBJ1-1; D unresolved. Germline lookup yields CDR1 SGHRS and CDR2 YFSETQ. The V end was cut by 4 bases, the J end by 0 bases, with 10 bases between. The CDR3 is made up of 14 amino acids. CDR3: CASSRSGVNTEAFF. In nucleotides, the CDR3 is TGCGCCAGCAGCAGATCCGGGGTGAACACTGAAGCTTTCTTT. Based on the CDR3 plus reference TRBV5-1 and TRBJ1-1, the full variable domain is KAGVTQTPRYLIKTRGQQVTLSCSPISGHRSVSWYQQTPGQGLQFLFEYFSETQRNKGNFPGRFSGRQFSNSRSEMNVSTLELGDSALYLCASSRSGVNTEAFFGQGTRLTVV.

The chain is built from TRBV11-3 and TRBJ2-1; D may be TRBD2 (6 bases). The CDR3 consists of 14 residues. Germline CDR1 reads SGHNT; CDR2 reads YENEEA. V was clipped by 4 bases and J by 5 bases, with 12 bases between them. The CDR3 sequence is CASSSEGYDNEQFF. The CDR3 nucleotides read TGTGCCAGCAGCTCGGAGGGGTATGACAATGAGCAGTTCTTC. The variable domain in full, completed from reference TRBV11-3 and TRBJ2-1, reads EAGVVQSPRYKIIEKKQPVAFWCNPISGHNTLYWYLQNLGQGPELLIRYENEEAVDDSQLPKDRFSAERLKGVDSTLKIQPAELGDSAVYLCASSSEGYDNEQFFGPGTRLTVL.

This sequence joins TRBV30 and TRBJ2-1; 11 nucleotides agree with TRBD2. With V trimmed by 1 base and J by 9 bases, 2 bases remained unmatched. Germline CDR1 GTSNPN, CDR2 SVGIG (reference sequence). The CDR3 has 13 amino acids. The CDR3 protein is CAWSGSGGVEQFF. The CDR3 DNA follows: TGTGCCTGGAGTGGTAGCGGGGGGGTTGAGCAGTTCTTC. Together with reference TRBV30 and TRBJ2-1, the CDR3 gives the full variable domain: SQTIHQWPATLVQPVGSPLSLECTVEGTSNPNLYWYRQAAGRGLQLLFYSVGIGQISSEVPQNLSASRPQDRQFILSSKKLLLSDSGFYLCAWSGSGGVEQFFGPGTRLTVL.

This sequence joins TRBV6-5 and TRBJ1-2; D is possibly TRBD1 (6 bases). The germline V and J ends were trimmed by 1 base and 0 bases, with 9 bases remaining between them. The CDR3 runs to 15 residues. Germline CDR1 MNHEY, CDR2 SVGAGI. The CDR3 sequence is CASSYYRDPNYGYTF. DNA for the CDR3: TGTGCCAGCAGTTACTACAGGGACCCTAACTATGGCTACACCTTC.

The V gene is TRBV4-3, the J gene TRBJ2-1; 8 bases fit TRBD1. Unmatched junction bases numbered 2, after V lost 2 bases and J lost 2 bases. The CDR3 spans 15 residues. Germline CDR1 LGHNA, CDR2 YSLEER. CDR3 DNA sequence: TGCGCCAGCAGCCAAATGACAGGGGCCTACAATGAGCAGTTCTTC. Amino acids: CASSQMTGAYNEQFF.

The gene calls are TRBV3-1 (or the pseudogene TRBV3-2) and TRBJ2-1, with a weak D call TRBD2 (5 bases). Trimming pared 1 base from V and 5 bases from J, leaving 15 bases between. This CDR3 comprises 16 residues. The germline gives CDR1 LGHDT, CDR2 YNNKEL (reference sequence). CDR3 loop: CASSQVRLHGDNEQFF. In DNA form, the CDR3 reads TGTGCCAGCAGCCAAGTCCGGCTCCACGGGGACAATGAGCAGTTCTTC.